Shown below are 32 T cell receptor beta chains from a single sample sequenced in a study of T cell responses to AZD1222 COVID-19 vaccine. Produced via immunoSEQ multiplex PCR; TCRdb's table is partial and in-frame only. This sample carries about 130,000 clones, roughly 82% of them seen once, and the ten largest clones take roughly 4.3%. The specimen was peripheral blood, collected on day 0 of AZD1222 vaccination. The receptor source for this set is an adult in good health.

As regards this clone: At one end the junction does not follow the germline gene, possibly because of a read error. For the CDR3, the DNA is TGTGCCAGCAGCTTGCCCGGGGCGGCGGATAATCCGAATTTT. This gives the protein CASSLPGAADNPNF. The V call is TRBV5-4, the J call TRBJ1-3, with D tentatively TRBD1 (5 bases). Germline V gives CDR1 SGHNT, CDR2 YYREEE (reference sequence). The CDR3 has 14 amino acids. The entire variable domain, with the rest obtained from reference TRBV5-4 and TRBJ1-3, is as follows: ETGVTQSPTHLIKTRGQQVTLRCSSQSGHNTVSWYQQALGQGPQFIFQYYREEENGRGNFPPRFSGLQFPNYSSELNVNALELDDSALYLCASSLPGAADNPNFGEGSWLTVV.

This chain connects TRBV3-1 (or the pseudogene TRBV3-2) to TRBJ1-1; maybe TRBD1 (5 bases). Germline V lookup: CDR1 LGHDT, CDR2 YNNKEL (reference sequence). V was pared by 5 bases and J by 3 bases, with 10 bases between. CDR3 length: 13 amino acids. CDR3 sequence: CASSLQEYTEAFF. In DNA form, the CDR3 reads TGTGCCAGCAGCTTACAGGAATACACTGAAGCTTTCTTT.

The rearrangement uses TRBV12-3 or TRBV12-4 and TRBJ2-7, with 7 bases fitting TRBD1. The CDR3 sequence is 13 residues long. J lost 6 bases, V lost 5 bases, and 7 bases had no gene match. This chain's CDR3 is CASSKRGDSEQYF. The CDR3 DNA reads TGTGCCAGCAGTAAACGTGGGGACAGCGAGCAGTACTTC.

This clone was seen a single time. The V call is TRBV12-3 or TRBV12-4, the J call TRBJ1-1; D is undetermined. CDR3 length equals 12 residues. V lost 1 base and J lost 11, with 11 bases in between. The CDR3 nucleotides read TGTGCCAGCAGTTTAGAACGGCGACCGGCTTTCTTT. This codes for CASSLERRPAFF.

The V gene is TRBV5-1, the J gene TRBJ1-1; no clear D gene. Per germline, CDR1 SGHRS and CDR2 YFSETQ. V lost 1 base and J lost 3, with 10 bases in between. The CDR3 sequence is 14 residues long. The CDR3 region is CASSLIPSHTEAFF. The DNA for the CDR3 is TGCGCCAGCAGCTTGATCCCCAGTCACACTGAAGCTTTCTTT.

The genes are TRBV5-1 and TRBJ2-7, with no clear D. Per the germline V gene, CDR1 is SGHRS and CDR2 is YFSETQ. CDR3 length: 15 residues. V was clipped by 0 bases and J by 0 bases, with 10 bases between them. CDR3 coding DNA: TGCGCCAGCAGCTTGGGCGCGGCGAACTCCTACGAGCAGTACTTC. Translated, it gives CASSLGAANSYEQYF.

The V and J genes are TRBV6-5 and TRBJ1-5; 7 nucleotides align to TRBD1. Germline V gives CDR1 MNHEY, CDR2 SVGAGI. The CDR3 is 15 amino acids. Trimming at V came to 5 bases and at J to 3 bases, leaving 7 bases not matched to a gene. The CDR3 nucleotides are TGTGCCAGCAGTCCCCGGGACAGTAACAATCAGCCCCAGCATTTT. It encodes CASSPRDSNNQPQHF.

This sequence joins TRBV7-8 and TRBJ1-3; 12 bases map to TRBD1. Germline trimming cut 5 bases from V and 4 bases from J; bases unmatched to any gene: 6. The germline V gene encodes CDR1 SGHVS and CDR2 FQNEAQ. This CDR3 has 16 residues. The CDR3 nucleotides read TGTGCCAGCAGCCCCTGGGACAGGGGGCAAGGAAACACCATATATTTT. It specifies CASSPWDRGQGNTIYF. The whole variable domain, filled in from reference TRBV7-8 and TRBJ1-3, reads GAGVSQSPRYKVAKRGQDVALRCDPISGHVSLFWYQQALGQGPEFLTYFQNEAQLDKSGLPSDRFFAERPEGSVSTLKIQRTQQEDSAVYLCASSPWDRGQGNTIYFGEGSWLTVV.

The V gene is TRBV5-1, the J gene TRBJ1-1; D gene uncertain. The CDR3 is 14 amino acids. CDR1 and CDR2 from the germline V gene are SGHRS and YFSETQ. Trimming stripped 0 bases from V and 2 bases from J, with 8 bases between. CDR3 in DNA: TGCGCCAGCAGCTTGGGACCGAGAAACACTGAAGCTTTCTTT. Its protein product is CASSLGPRNTEAFF.

The chain has TRBV6-5 and TRBJ1-1; weak D call: TRBD1 (6 bases). CDR1 is MNHEY and CDR2 is SVGAGI in the germline V gene. CDR3 length: 15 residues. Trimming took 8 bases from V and 4 from J, leaving 20 bases between them. The CDR3 nucleotides read TGTGCCAGCGCCGGACTCGTTCGGGGGGCCACTGAAGCTTTCTTT. It translates to CASAGLVRGATEAFF.

The chain combines TRBV13 with TRBJ1-3; D may be TRBD1 (5 bases). This CDR3 is built from 15 residues. Between the trimmed V and J ends, which lost 4 bases and 0 bases, there was a span of 10 bases. From germline, CDR1 is PRHDT and CDR2 FYEKMQ (reference sequence). The CDR3 DNA follows: TGTGCCAGCAGCTCGGGACCGCTCTCTGGAAACACCATATATTTT. As protein: CASSSGPLSGNTIYF. Combining the CDR3 with reference TRBV13 and TRBJ1-3 gives the whole variable domain AAGVIQSPRHLIKEKRETATLKCYPIPRHDTVYWYQQGPGQDPQFLISFYEKMQSDKGSIPDRFSAQQFSDYHSELNMSSLELGDSALYFCASSSGPLSGNTIYFGEGSWLTVV.

This clone was seen a single time. This sequence joins TRBV5-6 and TRBJ1-2; no definite D call. CDR1 SGHDT and CDR2 YYEEEE come from the germline V gene. This CDR3 has 15 residues. Trimming cost V 0 bases and J 2 bases, with 11 bases left between them. CDR3 region: CASSLDPGLNYGYTF. Written as DNA, the CDR3 is TGTGCCAGCAGCTTGGACCCGGGTCTAAACTATGGCTACACCTTC.

The chain joins TRBV15 to TRBJ1-5, with D perhaps TRBD1 (5 bases). V was clipped by 2 bases and J by 5 bases, with 7 bases between them. CDR1 is LNHNV, CDR2 YYDKDF, per germline (reference sequence). The CDR3 sequence is 13 residues long. Written as DNA, the CDR3 is TGTGCCACCAGCAGACAGGGCGATCAGCCCCAGCATTTT. Amino acid sequence: CATSRQGDQPQHF.

This clone has a handful of counts. The V gene is TRBV6-5, the J gene TRBJ1-2; D not resolved. Germline V gene sequence: CDR1 MNHEY, CDR2 SVGAGI. This CDR3 is 13 amino acids long. V dropped 6 bases and J dropped 7 bases, with 15 bases sitting between them. The CDR3 bases are TGTGCCAGCAGGACTCTTCCGGTAAGTGGCTACACCTTC. It codes for CASRTLPVSGYTF.

The chain joins TRBV6-5 to TRBJ2-7, with TRBD2 identical over 7 bases. Germline-derived CDR1 and CDR2 are MNHEY and SVGAGI. This CDR3 region has 16 residues. V shed 4 bases, J shed 3 bases, and the junction held 12 bases outside the gene matches. The CDR3 coding sequence is TGTGCCAGCAGTTTGGGTGCGGGGGTTGGGGTCTACGAGCAGTACTTC. This sequence encodes CASSLGAGVGVYEQYF.

The chain links TRBV6-5 to TRBJ2-4, with 8 bases lining up with TRBD1. J lost 4 bases, V lost 6 bases, and 8 bases had no gene match. The CDR3 contains 15 residues. The germline V gene has CDR1 MNHEY and CDR2 SVGAGI. The CDR3 sequence is CASSRGQDKKNIQYF. For the CDR3, the DNA is TGTGCCAGCAGCCGGGGACAGGACAAGAAAAACATTCAGTACTTC.

The chain carries TRBV30 and TRBJ2-5; D ambiguous. Germline V gene lookup returns CDR1 GTSNPN and CDR2 SVGIG (reference sequence). The CDR3 contains 15 residues. Trimming cost V 3 bases and J 3 bases, with 17 bases left between them. The CDR3, as DNA: TGTGCCTGGAGAGGGTTTTCCTCCATGAAAGAGACCCAGTACTTC. Its translation is CAWRGFSSMKETQYF.

This chain connects TRBV19 to TRBJ2-2; perhaps TRBD1 as D (7 bases). CDR1 is LNHDA and CDR2 is SQIVND in the germline V gene (reference sequence). The CDR3 loop spans 14 amino acids. The V gene lost 6 bases and the J gene lost 5 bases, with 13 bases spanning the gap. In DNA, the CDR3 is TGTGCCAGTAGCTTTCAGGGGGGAACCGGGGAGCTGTTTTTT. Its protein is CASSFQGGTGELFF.

This clone has a handful of counts. The chain carries TRBV2 and TRBJ1-2; 12 bases line up with TRBD1. V gave up 7 bases and J gave up 13 bases; unmatched junction bases: 7. Germline CDR1 SNHLY, CDR2 FYNNEI. The CDR3 covers 12 residues. In DNA form, the CDR3 reads TGTGCCAGCACTCGGGGACAGGGGGCGCGCACCTTC. Its protein is CASTRGQGARTF.

V and J are TRBV30 and TRBJ2-7; TRBD2 matches at 9 bases. The CDR3 contains 14 residues. Germline V CDR1 and CDR2: GTSNPN, SVGIG (reference sequence). Unmatched junction bases numbered 11, after V lost 4 bases and J lost 7 bases. The CDR3 here is CAWIGTSLSGEQYF. The CDR3 DNA sequence: TGTGCCTGGATCGGGACTAGCTTGAGCGGGGAGCAGTACTTC.

This clone was picked up one time. The chain uses TRBV7-9 and TRBJ2-7, with D hard to call. This CDR3 spans 12 amino acids. The ends were cut back, 7 bases at V and 4 bases at J, with 11 bases in the middle. Germline CDR1 reads SEHNR; CDR2 reads FQNEAQ (reference sequence). The CDR3 spells CASNSVGYEQYF. CDR3 sequence (DNA): TGTGCCAGCAACTCGGTCGGGTACGAGCAGTACTTC.

The chain combines TRBV2 with TRBJ2-7, with D unclear. Germline V lookup: CDR1 SNHLY, CDR2 FYNNEI. Trimming took off 6 bases at V and 5 bases at J, with 11 bases between the two ends. The CDR3 is 12 residues long. CDR3 sequence (DNA): TGTGCCAGCAGGGCCCCAGAAGACGAGCAGTACTTC. This gives the protein CASRAPEDEQYF.

V usage is TRBV5-1 and J usage is TRBJ1-4; D gene ambiguous. V dropped 0 bases and J dropped 13 bases, with 16 bases sitting between them. There are 14 residues in the CDR3. The V gene's germline CDR1 is SGHRS and CDR2 YFSETQ. CDR3 residues: CASSLERGSGVLFF. For the CDR3, the DNA is TGCGCCAGCAGCTTGGAGAGAGGGTCAGGTGTACTGTTTTTT. The full variable domain, with the rest looked up from reference TRBV5-1 and TRBJ1-4, is KAGVTQTPRYLIKTRGQQVTLSCSPISGHRSVSWYQQTPGQGLQFLFEYFSETQRNKGNFPGRFSGRQFSNSRSEMNVSTLELGDSALYLCASSLERGSGVLFFGSGTQLSVL.

The V and J genes are TRBV28 and TRBJ1-6, with D possibly being TRBD1 (5 bases). Germline V gene lookup returns CDR1 MDHEN and CDR2 SYDVKM. Trimming stripped 5 bases from V and 9 bases from J, with 14 bases between. The CDR3 is 14 residues long. The CDR3 bases are TGTGCCAGCAGTACCGGGACCTGGGGTTCACCCCTCCACTTT. It translates to CASSTGTWGSPLHF.

The chain employs TRBV7-9 and TRBJ2-4; 11 bases are shared with TRBD2. The junction had 6 bases not matched to a gene; V was cut back by 2 bases and J by 0 bases. Germline-derived CDR1 and CDR2 are SEHNR and FQNEAQ (reference sequence). This CDR3 region has 18 residues. The CDR3 DNA reads TGTGCCAGCAGCTTATGGCTAGCGGGGGGACTAGCCAAAAACATTCAGTACTTC. It specifies CASSLWLAGGLAKNIQYF.

This clone has just a few counts. The sample holds other DNA sequences that translate to the same CDR3. CDR3 coding DNA: TGCGCCAGCAGCTTGGAAGAGACCCAGTACTTC. Its translation: CASSLEETQYF. This sequence joins TRBV5-1 and TRBJ2-5; D unresolved. The CDR3 loop spans 11 amino acids. CDR1 is SGHRS, CDR2 YFSETQ, per germline. Trimming removed 0 bases at V and 3 bases at J, with 0 bases between. The variable domain in full, completed from reference TRBV5-1 and TRBJ2-5, reads KAGVTQTPRYLIKTRGQQVTLSCSPISGHRSVSWYQQTPGQGLQFLFEYFSETQRNKGNFPGRFSGRQFSNSRSEMNVSTLELGDSALYLCASSLEETQYFGPGTRLLVL.

The gene calls are TRBV24-1 and TRBJ1-5; D perhaps matches TRBD1 (6 bases). The CDR3 is 15 residues long. Germline CDR1 and CDR2: KGHDR and SFDVKD. Trimming cost V 2 bases and J 5 bases, with 12 bases left between them. CDR3 DNA: TGTGCCACCAGTGATTCCGGGGGCATCGATCAGCCCCAGCATTTT. The encoded protein is CATSDSGGIDQPQHF.

This clone was recorded only once. The rearrangement links TRBV7-3 to TRBJ1-6; 8 nucleotides align to TRBD1. This CDR3 contains 15 residues. Germline values: CDR1 SGHTA, CDR2 FQGTGA. The trim removed 4 bases at V and 4 bases at J, leaving 3 bases unmatched. The CDR3 sequence is CASSYTGGYNSPLHF. DNA for the CDR3: TGTGCCAGCAGCTACACAGGGGGGTATAATTCACCCCTCCACTTT.

This chain connects TRBV6-5 to TRBJ1-5; 8 nucleotides agree with TRBD1. The CDR3 runs to 14 residues. From germline, CDR1 is MNHEY and CDR2 SVGAGI. After removal of 6 bases from V and 8 bases from J, the junction contained 9 bases not matched to a gene. This chain's CDR3 is CASSGQTGAKPQHF. CDR3 coding DNA: TGTGCCAGCAGCGGCCAGACAGGGGCGAAGCCCCAGCATTTT.

A word on this clone: Within the sample, other DNA sequences also encode this same CDR3. The V call is TRBV7-9, the J call TRBJ2-3; a possible D gene is TRBD1 (5 bases). The CDR3 is 15 amino acids. Germline V gene lookup returns CDR1 SEHNR and CDR2 FQNEAQ (reference sequence). The V gene lost 5 bases and the J gene lost 2 bases, with 14 bases spanning the gap. This chain's CDR3 is CASSPPGLSTDTQYF. The CDR3 DNA sequence: TGTGCCAGCAGCCCACCAGGGCTTTCCACAGATACGCAGTATTTT.

This clone appeared once. The CDR3: CASSISGVRPYEQYF. The CDR3 DNA sequence: TGTGCCAGTAGTATAAGCGGCGTGAGGCCCTACGAGCAGTACTTC. The chain employs TRBV19 and TRBJ2-7; maybe TRBD2 (5 bases). This CDR3 is built from 15 residues. CDR1 LNHDA and CDR2 SQIVND come from the germline V gene (reference sequence). The ends were cut back, 2 bases at V and 2 bases at J, with 13 bases in the middle.

This chain links TRBV5-5 with TRBJ2-7, with 10 bases identical to TRBD1. The CDR3 has 16 residues. Germline trimming cut 0 bases from V and 2 bases from J; bases unmatched to any gene: 5. Germline CDR1 is SGHKS and CDR2 is YYEKEE (reference sequence). In DNA, the CDR3 is TGTGCCAGCAGCTTGGTCATCGGGACAGGGGCCTACGAGCAGTACTTC. Residues: CASSLVIGTGAYEQYF.